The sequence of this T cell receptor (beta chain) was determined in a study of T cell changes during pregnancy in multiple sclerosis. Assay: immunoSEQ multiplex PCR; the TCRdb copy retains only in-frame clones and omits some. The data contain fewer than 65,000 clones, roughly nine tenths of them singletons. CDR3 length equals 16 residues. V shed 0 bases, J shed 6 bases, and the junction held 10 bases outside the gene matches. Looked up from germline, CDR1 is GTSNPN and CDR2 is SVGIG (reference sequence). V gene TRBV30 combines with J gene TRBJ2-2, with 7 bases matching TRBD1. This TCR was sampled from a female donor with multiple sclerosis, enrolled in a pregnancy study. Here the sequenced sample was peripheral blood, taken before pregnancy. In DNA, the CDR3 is TGTGCCTGGAGTGTAATGAGGGGGCTTGTTTCCGGGGAGCTGTTTTTT. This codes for CAWSVMRGLVSGELFF. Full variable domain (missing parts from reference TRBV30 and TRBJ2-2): SQTIHQWPATLVQPVGSPLSLECTVEGTSNPNLYWYRQAAGRGLQLLFYSVGIGQISSEVPQNLSASRPQDRQFILSSKKLLLSDSGFYLCAWSVMRGLVSGELFFGEGSRLTVL.